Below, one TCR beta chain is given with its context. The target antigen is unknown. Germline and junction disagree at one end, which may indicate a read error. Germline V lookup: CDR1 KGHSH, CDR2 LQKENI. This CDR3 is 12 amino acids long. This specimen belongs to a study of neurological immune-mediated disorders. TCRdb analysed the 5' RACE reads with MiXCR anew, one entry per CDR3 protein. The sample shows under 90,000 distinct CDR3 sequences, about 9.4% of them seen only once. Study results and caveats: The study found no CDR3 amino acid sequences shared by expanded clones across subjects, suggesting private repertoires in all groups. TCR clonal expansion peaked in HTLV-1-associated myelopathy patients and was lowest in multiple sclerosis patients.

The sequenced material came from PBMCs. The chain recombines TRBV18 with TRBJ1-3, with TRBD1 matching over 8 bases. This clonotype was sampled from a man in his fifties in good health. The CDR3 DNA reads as TGTGCCAACTCACCCGGACAGGGCACCATATATTTC. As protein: CANSPGQGTIYF.